This T cell receptor (beta chain) was captured by sequencing in a study of cytomegalovirus exposure and HLA in healthy donors (dated by TCRdb to 2016 to 2017). About the full investigation: In an earlier analysis of under 600 of the donors, 276 Gb of sequence data and just under 120 million unique TCR beta sequences from roughly 180 million T cells were reported. All discovery cohort repertoires had been generated on a single sequencing platform. A separate validation cohort of roughly 120 different subjects was used in addition to the 666-subject first cohort. Donor age, sex, ethnicity and CMV serostatus were compiled alongside the repertoire data. In an earlier analysis of roughly 540 of the donors, high-throughput TCR beta sequencing was used to judge whether each TCR beta V gene segment behaved as functional or pseudogenic. The study profiled the T cell repertoires of hundreds of subjects by immunosequencing and related them to cytomegalovirus serostatus. Both class I and class II loci were covered by HLA typing, at four-digit resolution. An early release covering roughly 580 HLA-typed donors comprised about 300 gigabases of sequencing data and approximately 80 million unique TCR sequences. Of the approximately 400 genotyped donors, 81% were placed in the genetic ancestry cluster associated with self-reported Caucasian donors. Rather than using new phenotypic data, the later analysis identified candidate immune exposures from TCR beta sequences and from how often those sequences occurred across donors. Genome-wide SNP genotypes for about three fifths of the roughly 670 donors were used in a later genetic analysis, which treated that subset as a discovery cohort. The study combined high-throughput TCR immunosequencing, statistical association of individual TCRs with disease status, and machine learning to predict cytomegalovirus infection status. Five DR-DQ haplotypes were handled as single units for association and clustering, since linkage in the cohort was strong. In a later analysis, previously published TCR beta repertoires from fewer than 750 donors were re-analyzed and high-resolution HLA genotyping was added so that TCR occurrence patterns could be studied. Typing coverage varied by locus: roughly 629-640 donors for A, B, C, DRB1 and DQB1; approximately 560 for DQA1; about 600 for DPA1; under 490 for DPB1. On average, roughly 200,000 unique TCR beta nucleotide sequences were sequenced per donor among some 430 genotyped donors of the cohort, with roughly 19% of those sequences being non-productive. The study aimed to test whether signatures of past pathogen exposure could be identified by cataloging public T cell receptors.

This clone was counted a few times. This clone's antigen is unknown. There are no base qualities to consult, and no much larger clone falls within one base. Library generation was performed with the immunoSEQ multiplex PCR assay. The multiplex PCR relied on a mix of 60 forward primers for TCR Vbeta segments and 13 reverse primers for TCR Jbeta segments. The CDR3 region of rearranged TCR beta genes was amplified from genomic DNA with a multiplex PCR assay. The amplified TCR beta libraries were sequenced on the Illumina HiSeq System as 87-base-pair reads. In the source study's methods: A later analysis counted approximately 76 million unique TCR beta chains across the 500 to 850 repertoires, and roughly 11 million of these chains were shared by at least two donors. Raw reads were error-corrected and collapsed into unique sequences with a nearest-neighbor algorithm that merged closely related sequences to remove PCR and sequencing errors. To assign V, D and J gene segments, CDR3 sequences were aligned to IMGT reference sequences. For a sequence to be retained, at least a six-nucleotide match to both a V gene segment and a J gene segment was required. A rearrangement was called productive if the CDR3 had no stop codons and remained in frame with V and J, and every other rearrangement was called non-productive. CDR3 was defined by IMGT convention, running from the second conserved V-encoded cysteine to the conserved J-encoded phenylalanine. Sequences without an unambiguous match to a single V gene segment were excluded from the earlier analysis of about 600 of the donors. An earlier analysis of several hundred of the donors called V segments functional above 56.7% productive rearrangements and segregating when the between-donor standard deviation exceeded 5%. A statistical classification framework was built to diagnose cytomegalovirus status from the catalog of TCR beta chain sequences. In a later analysis, V and J genes were assigned by comparing TCR nucleotide sequences against IMGT/GENE-DB human TR gene sequences. The TCRdist pipeline was used in a later analysis to assign CDR3 sequences and most-parsimonious VDJ recombination scenarios. In a later analysis, each TCR beta chain was defined by its CDR3 amino acid sequence together with its V-gene family, and reads without a unique V-gene family were excluded. As a way to deal with suspected cross-contamination and a sequencing artifact, a later analysis dropped hundreds of nucleotide sequences that were highly shared and had low generation probability. For each public chain, a later analysis derived a clonal expansion index from normalized ranks of inferred template counts within each repertoire. A later analysis computed generation probabilities with a VDJ recombination model fitted to out-of-frame rearrangements, and checked the results against IGoR. In a later analysis, TCR-TCR, TCR-HLA and TCR-CMV co-occurrence was scored with hypergeometric tests, and a repertoire-size bias correction was applied to TCR pairs. In a later analysis, false discovery rates were estimated by permuting HLA or CMV assignments 20 times. In a later analysis, co-occurring TCRs were grouped using DBSCAN, and TCRdist sequence similarity was added for clustering within HLA-allele-positive subsets. Repertoires with fewer than 30,000 or more than 120,000 public chains, plus five repertoires with anomalous nucleotide sharing, were excluded from co-occurrence clustering. TCRdb mirrors the immuneACCESS table, restricted to in-frame sequences. Some clones are absent from its copies; in checked studies, under half trace to an unresolved V gene, and the reason for the others is unknown. V and J calls and clone size are given by that table; D and trimming were obtained from the DNA. This sample gives 35,000 to 40,000 clones in total; roughly 50% of them show up just once. The ten largest clones take up 6.2% of the sample.

General conclusions and limits of the study: A total of roughly 160 TCR beta chains were listed by the study as associated with cytomegalovirus. When HLA alleles, especially DR and DQ, strongly co-occurred, TCR associations were difficult to assign to individual alleles. Most CMV-associated TCR beta chains appeared to be HLA-restricted in a later analysis, and the HLA associations seemed to be driven largely by CMV exposure. Linkage disequilibrium might explain the correlated functional status among segregating V segments, but an unknown experimental factor could not be ruled out. A few of the identified cytomegalovirus-associated TCR beta chains were confirmed in vitro to be specific for cytomegalovirus antigens. The cohort was sequenced for TCR beta chains only, and without alpha or paired-chain data the features that could be detected were limited. In an earlier analysis of fewer than 700 of the donors, most TCR beta V segments appeared in productive rearrangements about 87% or about 30% of the time, broadly matching IMGT annotations. According to a later analysis, parvovirus B19, influenza, CMV and Epstein-Barr virus appeared linked to several top co-occurrence clusters. CMV serostatus was the only immune exposure information available for the cohort. A later analysis found that TCR association rates varied across HLA loci, with DRB1 alleles showing the most associated TCRs and HLA-C alleles the fewest. The classifier was reported to diagnose cytomegalovirus status with high specificity and sensitivity in both the original and validation cohorts. A cluster of highly shared sequence variants was judged likely to be a technical artifact of the sequencing pipeline. The authors suggested that the approach could potentially be extended to other disease states and immunological phenotypes. A later genetic analysis associated a missense DCLRE1C variant with V-gene and J-gene trimming of TCR beta chains, and an independent cohort replicated the association. Because HLA typing was unavailable for some donors at each locus, only the typed subset was used in association tests. Roughly uniform sequencing depth across donors was assumed in presence/absence analyses, although this assumption may not hold. A further reported finding was that TCR beta sequences accurately predicted the HLA-A and HLA-B alleles for most subjects in the first cohort. Over 15 rarely observed V segments, including chromosome 9 orphons, were excluded from the earlier analysis of several hundred of the donors because counts were too low. Most TCR sequences were observed very rarely across donors, whereas some public TCRs were present in many individuals. A later analysis found that HLA-associated TCR beta chains were more clonally expanded and had lower generation probabilities than equally common non-associated chains. Specific HLA alleles were associated with 15,000 to 20,000 TCR beta sequences at a false discovery rate of 0.05 in a later analysis. In a later genetic analysis, fewer N-insertions in productive TCRs were reported among donors in an Asian-associated ancestry cluster than the roughly 670-donor mean.

The cohort comprised some 680 healthy bone marrow donors. At the time of sampling, all cohort members were nominally healthy, though unrecorded immune exposures were likely present. The donor was CMV seropositive and was included in the group of about 290 seropositive cohort members. Each donor provided a peripheral blood sample, and peripheral blood mononuclear cells were used for TCR beta sequencing. Genomic DNA was extracted from the blood cell samples with the Qiagen DNeasy Blood Extraction Kit. The specimen sequenced was PBMCs. This clonotype was obtained from a woman aged 40 to 50 in good health and CMV-seropositive.

CDR3 protein: CASSATGGRPEAFF. The DNA is as follows: TGTGCCAGCAGCGCGACAGGGGGCAGGCCTGAAGCTTTCTTT. The receptor chain draws on TRBV7-9 and TRBJ1-1; 10 junctional bases match TRBD1. Inclusive of the bounding cysteine and phenylalanine, the CDR3 is 14 residues long. Kept here is only the CDR3 DNA, which spans 42 bases and is read in frame from base 1. Looking up the germline V gene (reference sequence) yields CDR1 SEHNR and CDR2 FQNEAQ. Ends trimmed: V by 5 bases, J by 6 bases; bases unmatched to a gene: 6.